Sequencing of this TCR beta chain was carried out in a study of cytomegalovirus exposure and HLA in healthy donors (dated by TCRdb to the late 2010s). Study-level background: The 700 or so repertoires of the first cohort and the roughly 110 validation repertoires were produced on the same platform, according to a later analysis. The study aimed to test whether signatures of past pathogen exposure could be identified by cataloging public T cell receptors. Besides the first cohort of more than 650 subjects, a separate validation cohort made up of 120 different subjects was used. To predict cytomegalovirus infection status, the study brought together high-throughput TCR immunosequencing, statistical association of individual TCRs with disease status, and machine learning. Overall study results and their limits: The authors suggested that the approach could potentially be generalized to other disease states and immunological phenotypes. A few of the identified cytomegalovirus-associated TCR beta chains were confirmed in vitro to be specific for cytomegalovirus antigens. A later analysis had no HLA typing for the validation cohort, so co-occurrence there was scored across all 110 or so repertoires. Of the cluster scores, 85% to 95% were above 0 in a later analysis, which found that TCRs clustered in the first cohort also tended to co-occur in the 95 to 150 validation repertoires. Cytomegalovirus status was reported to be diagnosed by the classifier with high specificity and sensitivity in both the original and validation cohorts. While some public TCRs were present in many individuals, most TCR sequences turned up only very rarely across donors. The study listed around 160 TCR beta chains as associated with cytomegalovirus.

The library relied on the immunoSEQ multiplex PCR assay. The original methods were these. A statistical classification framework was built for diagnosing cytomegalovirus status from the catalog of TCR beta chain sequences. TCRdb re-hosts the immuneACCESS table, in-frame sequences only. Its copies lack some clones; in the studies checked, an unresolved V gene accounts for under half of them, and the cause for the rest is not known. V, J and clone size reflect that table, while D and trimming were determined from the DNA. This sample comprises roughly 86,000 clones, 90% to 97% of them detected only once. Roughly 1.5% of the sample is held by the ten biggest clonotypes. CDR1 and CDR2, per the germline V gene, are MGHDK and SYGVNS. After removal of 7 bases from V and 4 bases from J, the junction retains 8 bases not matched to a gene. The CDR3 numbers 16 residues from cysteine through phenylalanine. The DNA shown is the 48-base CDR3, in frame from base 1.

The donors belonged to the validation cohort of around 110 subjects, which was separate from the approximately 700-subject first cohort. In regard to this clone: The specificity of this receptor is unknown. No much larger clone exists at a distance of one base, and base qualities are not known.

The receptor comes from a young man in good health and CMV-seropositive. The rearrangement combines TRBV25-1 with TRBJ2-5, with 14 bases in between that match TRBD2. Sequencing was done on a sample of PBMCs. The nucleotide sequence reads TGTGCCAGCACCGAGACTAGCGGGAGGGCCTCAGAGACCCAGTACTTC. This translates into CASTETSGRASETQYF. With the rest looked up from the reference TRBV25-1 and TRBJ2-5 genes rather than sequenced, the full variable domain is EADIYQTPRYLVIGTGKKITLECSQTMGHDKMYWYQQDPGMELHLIHYSYGVNSTEKGDLSSESTVSRIRTEHFPLTLESARPSHTSQYLCASTETSGRASETQYFGPGTRLLVL.